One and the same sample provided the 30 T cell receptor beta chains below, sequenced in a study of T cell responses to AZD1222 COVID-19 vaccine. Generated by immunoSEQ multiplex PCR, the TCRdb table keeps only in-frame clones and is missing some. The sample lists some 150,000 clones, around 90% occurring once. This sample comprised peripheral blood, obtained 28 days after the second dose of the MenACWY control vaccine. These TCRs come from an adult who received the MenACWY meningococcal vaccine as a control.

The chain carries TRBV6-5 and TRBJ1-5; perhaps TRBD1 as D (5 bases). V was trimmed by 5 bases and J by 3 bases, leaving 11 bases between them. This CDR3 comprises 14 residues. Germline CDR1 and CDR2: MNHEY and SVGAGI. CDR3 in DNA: TGTGCCAGCAGTCGGGACTACAACAATCAGCCCCAGCATTTT. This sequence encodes CASSRDYNNQPQHF.

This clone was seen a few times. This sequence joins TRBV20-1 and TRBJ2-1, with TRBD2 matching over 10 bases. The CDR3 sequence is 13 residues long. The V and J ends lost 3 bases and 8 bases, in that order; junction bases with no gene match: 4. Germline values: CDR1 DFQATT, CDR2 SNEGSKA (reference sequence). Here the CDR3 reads CSASSGGSYEQFF. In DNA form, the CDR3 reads TGCAGTGCTAGTAGCGGGGGGTCCTATGAGCAGTTCTTC.

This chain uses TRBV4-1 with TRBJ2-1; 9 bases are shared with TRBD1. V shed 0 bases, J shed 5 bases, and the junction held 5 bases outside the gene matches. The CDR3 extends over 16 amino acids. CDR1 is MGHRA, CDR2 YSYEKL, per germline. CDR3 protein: CASSQDRNRGHNEQFF. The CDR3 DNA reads TGCGCCAGCAGCCAAGATAGGAACAGGGGGCACAATGAGCAGTTCTTC.

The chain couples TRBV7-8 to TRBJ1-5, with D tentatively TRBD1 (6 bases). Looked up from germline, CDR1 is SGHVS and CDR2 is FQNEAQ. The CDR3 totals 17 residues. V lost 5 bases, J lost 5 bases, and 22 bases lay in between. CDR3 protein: CASSPPFRQAVHQPQHF. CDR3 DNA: TGTGCCAGCAGCCCCCCCTTTCGACAGGCCGTCCATCAGCCCCAGCATTTT.

The CDR3 sequence: CASRAQGSYGYTF. The CDR3 nucleotides read TGTGCCAGCAGAGCACAGGGATCCTATGGCTACACCTTC. V and J are TRBV28 and TRBJ1-2; weak D call: TRBD1 (6 bases). The CDR3 totals 13 residues. V was pared by 6 bases and J by 4 bases, with 12 bases between. The germline V gene has CDR1 MDHEN and CDR2 SYDVKM.

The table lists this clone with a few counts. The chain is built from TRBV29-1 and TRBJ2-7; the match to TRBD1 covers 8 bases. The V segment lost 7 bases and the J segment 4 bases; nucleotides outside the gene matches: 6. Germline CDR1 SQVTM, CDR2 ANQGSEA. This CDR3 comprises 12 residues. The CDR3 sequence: CSALDREYEQYF. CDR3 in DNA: TGCAGCGCTTTGGACAGGGAGTACGAGCAGTACTTC.

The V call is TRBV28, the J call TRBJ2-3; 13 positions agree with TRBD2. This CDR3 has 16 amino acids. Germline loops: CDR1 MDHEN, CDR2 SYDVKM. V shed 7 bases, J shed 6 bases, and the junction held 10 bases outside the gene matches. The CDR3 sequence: CASTGTSGDGWDTQYF. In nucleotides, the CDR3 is TGTGCCAGCACCGGGACTAGCGGGGACGGGTGGGATACGCAGTATTTT. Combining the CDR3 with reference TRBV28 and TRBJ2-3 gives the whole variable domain DVKVTQSSRYLVKRTGEKVFLECVQDMDHENMFWYRQDPGLGLRLIYFSYDVKMKEKGDIPEGYSVSREKKERFSLILESASTNQTSMYLCASTGTSGDGWDTQYFGPGTRLTVL.

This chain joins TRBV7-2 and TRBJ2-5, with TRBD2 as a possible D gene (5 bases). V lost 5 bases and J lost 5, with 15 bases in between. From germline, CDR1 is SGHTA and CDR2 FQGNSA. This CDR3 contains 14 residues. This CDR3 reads CASSANRGPETQYF. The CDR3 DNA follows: TGTGCCAGCAGCGCCAACCGGGGTCCGGAGACCCAGTACTTC.

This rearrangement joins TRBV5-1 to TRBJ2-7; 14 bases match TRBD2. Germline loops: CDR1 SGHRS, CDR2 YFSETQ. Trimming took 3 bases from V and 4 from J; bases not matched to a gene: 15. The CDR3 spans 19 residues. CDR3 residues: CASSYGLAGGRGSMYEQYF. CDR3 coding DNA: TGCGCCAGCAGCTACGGACTAGCGGGGGGCCGTGGGTCAATGTACGAGCAGTACTTC.

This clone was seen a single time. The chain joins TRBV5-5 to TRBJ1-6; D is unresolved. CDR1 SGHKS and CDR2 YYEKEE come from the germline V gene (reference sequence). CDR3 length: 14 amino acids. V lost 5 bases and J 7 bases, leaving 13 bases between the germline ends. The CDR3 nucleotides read TGTGCCAGCAGACCTTGGACGGAGAATTCACCCCTCCACTTT. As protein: CASRPWTENSPLHF.

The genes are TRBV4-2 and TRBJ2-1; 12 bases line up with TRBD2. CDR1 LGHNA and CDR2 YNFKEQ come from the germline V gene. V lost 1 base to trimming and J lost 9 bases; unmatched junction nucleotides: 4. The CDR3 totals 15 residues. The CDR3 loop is CASSQGTSGVGEQFF. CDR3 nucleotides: TGTGCCAGCAGCCAAGGGACTAGCGGGGTGGGTGAGCAGTTCTTC.

DNA of the CDR3: TGTGCCAGCAGAGCTTATTCCGGGACAGAGAACACTGAAGCTTTCTTT. The encoded protein is CASRAYSGTENTEAFF. The chain couples TRBV7-2 to TRBJ1-1; 7 bases are a match to TRBD1. The CDR3 runs 16 residues. Germline V gene sequence: CDR1 SGHTA, CDR2 FQGNSA. The junction had 11 bases not matched to a gene; V was cut back by 6 bases and J by 1 base.

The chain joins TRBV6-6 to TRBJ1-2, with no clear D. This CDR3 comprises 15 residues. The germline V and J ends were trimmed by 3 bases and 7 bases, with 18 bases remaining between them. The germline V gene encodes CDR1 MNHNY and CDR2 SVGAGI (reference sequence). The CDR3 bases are TGTGCCAGCAGTTATGAGGGAAAGTCGCCTACTGGCTACACCTTC. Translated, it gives CASSYEGKSPTGYTF.

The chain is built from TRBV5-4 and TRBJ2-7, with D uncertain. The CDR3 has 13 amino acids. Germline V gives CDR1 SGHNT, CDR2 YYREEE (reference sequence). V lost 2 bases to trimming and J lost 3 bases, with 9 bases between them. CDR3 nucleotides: TGTGCCAGCAGCTTAACTCCGGTCTACGAGCAGTACTTC. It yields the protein CASSLTPVYEQYF.

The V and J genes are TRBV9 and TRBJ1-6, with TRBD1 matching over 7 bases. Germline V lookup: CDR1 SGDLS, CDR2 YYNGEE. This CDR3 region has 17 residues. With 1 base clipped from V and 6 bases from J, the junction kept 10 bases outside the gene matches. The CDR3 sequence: CASSVSFTGAGNSPLHF. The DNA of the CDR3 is TGTGCCAGCAGCGTATCTTTTACAGGGGCGGGTAATTCACCCCTCCACTTT.

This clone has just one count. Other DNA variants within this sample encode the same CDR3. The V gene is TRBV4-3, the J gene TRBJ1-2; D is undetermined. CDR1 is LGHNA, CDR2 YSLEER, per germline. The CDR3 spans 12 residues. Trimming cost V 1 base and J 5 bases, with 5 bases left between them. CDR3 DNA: TGCGCCAGCAGCCAAGTCGGGTATGGCTACACCTTC. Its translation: CASSQVGYGYTF.

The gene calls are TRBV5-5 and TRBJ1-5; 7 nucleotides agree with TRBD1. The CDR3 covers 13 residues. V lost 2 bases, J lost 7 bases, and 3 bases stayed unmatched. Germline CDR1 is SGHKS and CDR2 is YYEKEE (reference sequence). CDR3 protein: CASSFGQAQPQHF. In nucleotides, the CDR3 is TGTGCCAGCAGCTTCGGACAGGCACAGCCCCAGCATTTT. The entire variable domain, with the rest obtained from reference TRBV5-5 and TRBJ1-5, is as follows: DAGVTQSPTHLIKTRGQQVTLRCSPISGHKSVSWYQQVLGQGPQFIFQYYEKEERGRGNFPDRFSARQFPNYSSELNVNALLLGDSALYLCASSFGQAQPQHFGDGTRLSIL.

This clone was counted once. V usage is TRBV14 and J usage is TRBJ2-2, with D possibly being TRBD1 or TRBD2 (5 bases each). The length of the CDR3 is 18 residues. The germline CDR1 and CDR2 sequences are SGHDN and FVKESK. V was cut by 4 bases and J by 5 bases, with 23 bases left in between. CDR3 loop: CASSPKAWKGRGTGELFF. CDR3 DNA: TGTGCCAGCAGCCCCAAAGCGTGGAAGGGGAGAGGGACCGGGGAGCTGTTTTTT.

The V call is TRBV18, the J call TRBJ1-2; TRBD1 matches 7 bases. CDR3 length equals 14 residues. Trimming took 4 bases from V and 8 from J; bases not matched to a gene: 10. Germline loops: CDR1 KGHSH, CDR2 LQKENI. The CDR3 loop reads CASSQGRGMEGYTF. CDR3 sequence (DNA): TGTGCCAGCTCACAGGGCAGGGGGATGGAAGGCTACACCTTC.

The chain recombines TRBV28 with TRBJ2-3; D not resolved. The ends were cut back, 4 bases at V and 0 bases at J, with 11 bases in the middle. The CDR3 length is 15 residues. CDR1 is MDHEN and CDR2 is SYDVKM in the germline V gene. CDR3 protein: CASSSFFYSTDTQYF. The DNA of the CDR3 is TGTGCCAGCAGTTCCTTCTTTTATAGCACAGATACGCAGTATTTT.

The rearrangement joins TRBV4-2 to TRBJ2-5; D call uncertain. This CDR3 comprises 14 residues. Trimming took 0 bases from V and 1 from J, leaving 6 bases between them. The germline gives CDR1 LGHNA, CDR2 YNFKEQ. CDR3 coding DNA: TGTGCCAGCAGCCAAGAAGGAGTCCAAGAGACCCAGTACTTC. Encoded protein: CASSQEGVQETQYF.

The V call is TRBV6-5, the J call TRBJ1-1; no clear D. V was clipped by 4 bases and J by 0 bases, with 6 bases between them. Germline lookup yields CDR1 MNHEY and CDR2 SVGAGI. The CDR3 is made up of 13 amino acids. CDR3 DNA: TGTGCCAGCAGTTTATGGTTGAACACTGAAGCTTTCTTT. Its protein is CASSLWLNTEAFF.

In DNA, the CDR3 is TGTGCCTGGAGGCCCGGACAGTCCTACCAAGAGACCCAGTACTTC. It encodes CAWRPGQSYQETQYF. J is TRBJ2-5 and V is TRBV30; weak D call: TRBD1 (6 bases). Deletions cut 3 bases from V and 0 bases from J, with 14 bases between. Germline CDR1 GTSNPN, CDR2 SVGIG (reference sequence). CDR3 size: 15 residues.

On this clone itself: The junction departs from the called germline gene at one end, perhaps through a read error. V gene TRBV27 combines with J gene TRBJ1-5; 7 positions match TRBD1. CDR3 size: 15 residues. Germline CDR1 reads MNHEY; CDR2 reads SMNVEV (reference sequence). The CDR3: CATSETGRSNQPQHF. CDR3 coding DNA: TGTGCCACCAGTGAGACAGGGAGGAGCAATCAGCCCCAGCATTTT.

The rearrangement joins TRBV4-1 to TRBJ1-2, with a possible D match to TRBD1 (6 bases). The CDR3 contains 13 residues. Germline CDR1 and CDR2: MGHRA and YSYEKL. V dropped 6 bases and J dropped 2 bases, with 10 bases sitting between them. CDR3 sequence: CASSNQGNYGYTF. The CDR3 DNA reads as TGCGCCAGCAGTAATCAGGGGAACTATGGCTACACCTTC.

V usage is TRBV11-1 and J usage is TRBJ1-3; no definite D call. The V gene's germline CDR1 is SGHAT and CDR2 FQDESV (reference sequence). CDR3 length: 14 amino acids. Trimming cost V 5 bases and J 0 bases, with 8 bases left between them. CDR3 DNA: TGTGCCAGCAGCCCGAGTCTCTCTGGAAACACCATATATTTT. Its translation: CASSPSLSGNTIYF.

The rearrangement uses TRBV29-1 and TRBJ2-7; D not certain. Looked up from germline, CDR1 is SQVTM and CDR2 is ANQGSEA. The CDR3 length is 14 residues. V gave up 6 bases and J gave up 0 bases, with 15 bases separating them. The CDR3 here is CSVLFNPSSYEQYF. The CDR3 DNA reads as TGCAGCGTGCTTTTCAACCCGAGCTCCTACGAGCAGTACTTC.

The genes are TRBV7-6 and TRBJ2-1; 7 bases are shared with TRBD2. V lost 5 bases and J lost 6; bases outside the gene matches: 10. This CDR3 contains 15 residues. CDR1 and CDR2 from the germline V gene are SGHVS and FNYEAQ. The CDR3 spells CASSLQWGGFNEQFF. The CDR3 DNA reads TGTGCCAGCAGCCTCCAGTGGGGGGGGTTCAATGAGCAGTTCTTC.

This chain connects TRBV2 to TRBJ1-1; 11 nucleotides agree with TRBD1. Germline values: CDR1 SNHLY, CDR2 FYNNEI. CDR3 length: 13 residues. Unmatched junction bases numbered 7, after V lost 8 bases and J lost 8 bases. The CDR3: CASVRDRGVEAFF. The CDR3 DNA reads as TGTGCCAGCGTCCGGGACAGGGGGGTAGAAGCTTTCTTT.

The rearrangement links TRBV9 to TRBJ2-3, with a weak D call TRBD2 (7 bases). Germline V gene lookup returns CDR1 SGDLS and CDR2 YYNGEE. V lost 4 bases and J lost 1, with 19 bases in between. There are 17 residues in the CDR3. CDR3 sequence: CASSPLGGLAGTDTQYF. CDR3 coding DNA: TGTGCCAGCAGCCCCTTGGGGGGGCTAGCGGGCACAGATACGCAGTATTTT.